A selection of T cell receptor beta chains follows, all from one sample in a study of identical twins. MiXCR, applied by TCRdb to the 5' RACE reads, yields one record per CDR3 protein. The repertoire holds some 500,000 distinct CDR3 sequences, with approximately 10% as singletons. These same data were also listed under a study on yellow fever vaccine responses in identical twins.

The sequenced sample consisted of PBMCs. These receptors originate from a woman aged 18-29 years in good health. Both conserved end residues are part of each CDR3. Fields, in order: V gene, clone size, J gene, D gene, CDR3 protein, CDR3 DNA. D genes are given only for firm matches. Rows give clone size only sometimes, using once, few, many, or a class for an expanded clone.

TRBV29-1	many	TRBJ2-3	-	CSVGGVGVDASTDTQYF	TGCAGCGTTGGGGGTGTTGGGGTGGATGCTAGCACAGATACGCAGTATTTT
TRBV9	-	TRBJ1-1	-	CASSVRAEVMNTEAFF	TGTGCCAGCAGCGTTCGGGCGGAAGTAATGAACACTGAAGCTTTCTTT
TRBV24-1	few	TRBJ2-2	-	CATSDFYRDTGELFF	TGTGCCACCAGTGATTTTTACCGGGACACCGGGGAGCTGTTTTTT
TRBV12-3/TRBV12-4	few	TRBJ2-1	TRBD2	CASSLASEGLAGGGFF	TGTGCCAGCAGTTTAGCGTCTGAAGGGCTAGCGGGAGGAGGGTTCTTC
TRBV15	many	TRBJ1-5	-	CATSRDSGDQPQHF	TGTGCCACCAGCAGAGATTCGGGGGATCAGCCCCAGCATTTT
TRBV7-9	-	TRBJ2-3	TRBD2	CASSLAGLAVADTQYF	TGTGCCAGCAGCTTGGCGGGACTAGCGGTCGCAGATACGCAGTATTTT
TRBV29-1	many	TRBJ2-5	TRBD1	CSEPGQGNPMDF	TGCAGCGAGCCGGGACAGGGGAACCCGATGGACTTC
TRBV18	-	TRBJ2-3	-	CASSSGETDTQYF	TGTGCCAGCTCATCGGGAGAAACAGATACGCAGTATTTT
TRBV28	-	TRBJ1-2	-	CASYLGGANYGYTF	TGTGCCAGTTACCTAGGGGGAGCTAACTATGGCTACACCTTC
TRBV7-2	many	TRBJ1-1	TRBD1	CASQTGANTEAFF	TGTGCCAGCCAGACAGGGGCGAACACTGAAGCTTTCTTT
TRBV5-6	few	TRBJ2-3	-	CASSLPLATLGDTQYF	TGTGCCAGCAGCTTGCCCCTAGCGACACTTGGGGATACGCAGTATTTT
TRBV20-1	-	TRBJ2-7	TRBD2	CSAHLAGAYEQYF	TGCAGTGCTCATCTAGCGGGAGCCTACGAGCAGTACTTC
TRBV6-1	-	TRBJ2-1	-	CASSPGLNTEQFF	TGTGCCAGCAGTCCAGGACTGAATACTGAGCAGTTCTTC
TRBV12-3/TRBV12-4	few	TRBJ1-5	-	CASAEGSNQPQHF	TGTGCCAGCGCTGAAGGAAGCAATCAGCCCCAGCATTTT
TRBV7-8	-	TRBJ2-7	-	CASSLYRDTTYEQYF	TGTGCCAGCAGCCTATACCGGGACACCACCTACGAGCAGTACTTC
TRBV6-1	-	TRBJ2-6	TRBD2	CASSPGLANSGANVLTF	TGTGCCAGCAGTCCGGGACTAGCGAACTCTGGGGCCAACGTCCTGACTTTC
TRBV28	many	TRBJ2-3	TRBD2	CASSLAGEGTDTQYF	TGTGCCAGCAGTTTGGCGGGGGAGGGCACAGATACGCAGTATTTT